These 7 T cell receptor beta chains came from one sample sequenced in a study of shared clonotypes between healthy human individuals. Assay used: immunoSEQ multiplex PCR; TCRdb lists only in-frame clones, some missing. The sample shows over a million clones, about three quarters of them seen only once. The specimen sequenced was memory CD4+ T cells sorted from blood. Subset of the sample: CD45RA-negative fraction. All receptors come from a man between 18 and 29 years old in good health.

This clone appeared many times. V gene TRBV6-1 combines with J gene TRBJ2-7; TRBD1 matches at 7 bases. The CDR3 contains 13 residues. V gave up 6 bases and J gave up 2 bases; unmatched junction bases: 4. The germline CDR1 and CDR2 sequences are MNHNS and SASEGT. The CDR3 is CASRNRGTYEQYF. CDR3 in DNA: TGTGCCAGCAGAAACAGGGGTACCTACGAGCAGTACTTC.

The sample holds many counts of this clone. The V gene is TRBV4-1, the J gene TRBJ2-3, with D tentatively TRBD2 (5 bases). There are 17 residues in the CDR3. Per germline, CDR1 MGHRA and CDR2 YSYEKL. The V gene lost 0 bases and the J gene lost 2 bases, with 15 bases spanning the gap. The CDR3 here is CASSQDHKGGLTDTQYF. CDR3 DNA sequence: TGCGCCAGCAGCCAAGATCATAAAGGAGGCCTCACAGATACGCAGTATTTT.

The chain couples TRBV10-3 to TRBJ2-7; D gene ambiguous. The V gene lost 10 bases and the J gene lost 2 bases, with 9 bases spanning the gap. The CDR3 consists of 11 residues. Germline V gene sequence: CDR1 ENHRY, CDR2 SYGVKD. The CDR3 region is CATSATYEQYF. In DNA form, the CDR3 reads TGTGCCACGAGCGCTACCTACGAGCAGTACTTC.

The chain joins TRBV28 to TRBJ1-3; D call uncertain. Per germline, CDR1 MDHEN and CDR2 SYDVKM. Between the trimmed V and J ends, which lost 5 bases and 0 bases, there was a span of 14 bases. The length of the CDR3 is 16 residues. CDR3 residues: CASSPAQTTSGNTIYF. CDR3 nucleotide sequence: TGTGCCAGCAGTCCCGCACAGACAACCTCTGGAAACACCATATATTTT.

The CDR3 nucleotides read TGCGCCAGCGGCCCCGGAGACAGACAAGAGACCCAGTACTTC. Translated, it gives CASGPGDRQETQYF. The chain employs TRBV5-1 and TRBJ2-5; the D gene is possibly TRBD1 (5 bases). V lost 7 bases, J lost 2 bases, and 15 bases lay in between. CDR1 is SGHRS and CDR2 is YFSETQ in the germline V gene. The CDR3 consists of 14 residues.

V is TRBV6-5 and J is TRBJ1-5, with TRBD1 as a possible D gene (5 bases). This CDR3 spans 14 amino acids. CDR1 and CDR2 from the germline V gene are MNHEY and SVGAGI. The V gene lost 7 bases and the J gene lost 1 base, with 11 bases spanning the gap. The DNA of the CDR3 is TGTGCCAGCAAGGGGTCCGGGAGCAATCAGCCCCAGCATTTT. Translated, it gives CASKGSGSNQPQHF.

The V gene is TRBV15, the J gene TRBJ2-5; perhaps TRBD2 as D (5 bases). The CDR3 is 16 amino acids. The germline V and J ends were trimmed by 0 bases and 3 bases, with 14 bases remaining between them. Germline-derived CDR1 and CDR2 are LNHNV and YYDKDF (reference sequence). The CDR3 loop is CATSRDFRLEEETQYF. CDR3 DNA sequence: TGTGCCACCAGCAGAGATTTTCGCCTGGAGGAAGAGACCCAGTACTTC.